This T cell receptor (beta chain) stems from a study of shared clonotypes between healthy human individuals. The protocol was immunoSEQ multiplex PCR, while the TCRdb copy is restricted to in-frame clones and leaves out a portion. The sample yields 1.6 million or so clones, approximately 98.5% seen once. In germline, CDR1 is SGDLS, CDR2 YYNGEE. Trimming shortened V by 2 bases and J by 4 bases, and 12 bases separated the two germline ends. CDR3 length equals 14 residues. The chain uses TRBV9 and TRBJ1-1, with a tentative D call TRBD1 (5 bases). The source material was naive CD4+ T cells sorted from blood. Regarding subset: CD45RA+ positively selected. The receptor comes from a man in his thirties or forties in good health. In DNA form, the CDR3 reads TGTGCCAGCAGCGTCTCCCAGGGTCCCACTGAAGCTTTCTTT. Its protein is CASSVSQGPTEAFF.